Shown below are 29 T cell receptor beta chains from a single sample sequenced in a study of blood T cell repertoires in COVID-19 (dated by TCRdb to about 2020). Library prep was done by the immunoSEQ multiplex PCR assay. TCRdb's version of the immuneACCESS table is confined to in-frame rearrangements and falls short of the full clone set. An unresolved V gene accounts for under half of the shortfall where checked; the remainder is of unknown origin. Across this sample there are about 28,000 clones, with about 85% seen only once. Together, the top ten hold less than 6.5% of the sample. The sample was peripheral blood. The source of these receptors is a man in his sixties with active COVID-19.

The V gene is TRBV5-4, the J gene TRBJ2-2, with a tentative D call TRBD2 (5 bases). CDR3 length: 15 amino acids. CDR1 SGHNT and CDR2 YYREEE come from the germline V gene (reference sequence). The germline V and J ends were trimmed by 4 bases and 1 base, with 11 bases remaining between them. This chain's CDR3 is CASSISSGNTGELFF. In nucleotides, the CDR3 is TGTGCCAGCAGCATTTCAAGCGGGAACACCGGGGAGCTGTTTTTT.

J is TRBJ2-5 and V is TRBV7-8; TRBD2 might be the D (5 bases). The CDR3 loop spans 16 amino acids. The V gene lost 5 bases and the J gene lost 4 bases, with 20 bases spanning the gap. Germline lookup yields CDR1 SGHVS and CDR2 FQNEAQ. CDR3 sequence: CASSIRAGAVGETQYF. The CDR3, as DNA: TGTGCCAGCAGCATAAGGGCAGGAGCGGTAGGAGAGACCCAGTACTTC.

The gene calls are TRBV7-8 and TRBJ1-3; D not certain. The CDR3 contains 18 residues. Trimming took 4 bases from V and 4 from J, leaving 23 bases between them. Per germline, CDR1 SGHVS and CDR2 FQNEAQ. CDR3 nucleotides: TGTGCCAGCAGCTCTAGAGGAGGGAATCGCGGCTTAGGAAACACCATATATTTT. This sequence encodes CASSSRGGNRGLGNTIYF.

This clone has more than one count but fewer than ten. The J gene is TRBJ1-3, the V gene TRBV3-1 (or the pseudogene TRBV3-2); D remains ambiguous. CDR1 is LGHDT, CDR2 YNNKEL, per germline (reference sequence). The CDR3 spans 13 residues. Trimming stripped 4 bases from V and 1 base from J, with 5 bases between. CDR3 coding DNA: TGTGCCAGCAGCCCGCAGTCTGGAAACACCATATATTTT. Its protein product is CASSPQSGNTIYF.

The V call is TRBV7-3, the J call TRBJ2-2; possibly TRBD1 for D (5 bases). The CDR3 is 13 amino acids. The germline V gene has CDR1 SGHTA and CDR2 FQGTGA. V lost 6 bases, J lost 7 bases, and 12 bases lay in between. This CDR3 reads CASSPLRGGELFF. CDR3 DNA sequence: TGTGCCAGCAGTCCCCTTAGGGGCGGGGAGCTGTTTTTT.

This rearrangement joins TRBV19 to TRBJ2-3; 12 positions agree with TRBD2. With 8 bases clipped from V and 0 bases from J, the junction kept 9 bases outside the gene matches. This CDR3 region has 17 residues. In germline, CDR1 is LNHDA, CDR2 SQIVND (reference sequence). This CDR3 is CASELTSGGPSTDTQYF. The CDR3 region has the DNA TGTGCCAGTGAATTAACTAGCGGGGGGCCTAGCACAGATACGCAGTATTTT.

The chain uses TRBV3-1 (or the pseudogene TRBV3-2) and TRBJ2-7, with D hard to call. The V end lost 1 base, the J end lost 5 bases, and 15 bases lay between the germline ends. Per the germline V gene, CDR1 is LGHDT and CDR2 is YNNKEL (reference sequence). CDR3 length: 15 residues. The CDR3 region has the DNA TGTGCCAGCAGCCAAGTTGAGTCCTATGGGCACGAGCAGTACTTC. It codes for CASSQVESYGHEQYF.

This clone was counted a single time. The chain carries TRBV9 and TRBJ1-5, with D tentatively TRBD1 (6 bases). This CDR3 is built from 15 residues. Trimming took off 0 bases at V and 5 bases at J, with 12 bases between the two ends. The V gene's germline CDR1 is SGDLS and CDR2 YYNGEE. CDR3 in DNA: TGTGCCAGCAGCGTAGAGGTGGGGGCCGATCAGCCCCAGCATTTT. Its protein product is CASSVEVGADQPQHF.

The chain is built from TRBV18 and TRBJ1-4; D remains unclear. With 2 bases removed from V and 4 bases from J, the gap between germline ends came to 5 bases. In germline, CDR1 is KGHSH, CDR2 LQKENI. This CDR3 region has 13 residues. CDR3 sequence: CASSPSLNEKLFF. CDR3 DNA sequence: TGTGCCAGCTCACCATCCCTTAATGAAAAACTGTTTTTT. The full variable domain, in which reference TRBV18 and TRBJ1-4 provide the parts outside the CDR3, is NAGVMQNPRHLVRRRGQEARLRCSPMKGHSHVYWYRQLPEEGLKFMVYLQKENIIDESGMPKERFSAEFPKEGPSILRIQQVVRGDSAAYFCASSPSLNEKLFFGSGTQLSVL.

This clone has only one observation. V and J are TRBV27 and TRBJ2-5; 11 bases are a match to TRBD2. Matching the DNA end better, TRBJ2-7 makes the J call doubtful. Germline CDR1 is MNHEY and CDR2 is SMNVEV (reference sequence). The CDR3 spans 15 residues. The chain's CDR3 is CASRRLAGNSYEQYF. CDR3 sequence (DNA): TGTGCCAGCAGACGACTAGCGGGGAACTCCTACGAGCAGTACTTC.

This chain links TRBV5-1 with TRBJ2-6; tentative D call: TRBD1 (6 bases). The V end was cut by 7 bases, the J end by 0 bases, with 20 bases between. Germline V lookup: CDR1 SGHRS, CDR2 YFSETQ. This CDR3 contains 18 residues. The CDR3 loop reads CASDPTGVGASGANVLTF. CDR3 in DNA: TGCGCCAGCGACCCGACTGGGGTGGGGGCCTCTGGGGCCAACGTCCTGACTTTC.

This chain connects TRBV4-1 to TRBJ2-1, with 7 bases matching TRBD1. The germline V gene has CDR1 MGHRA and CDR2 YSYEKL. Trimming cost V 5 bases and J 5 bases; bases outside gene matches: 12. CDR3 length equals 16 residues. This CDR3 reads CASSYPGQSPHNEQFF. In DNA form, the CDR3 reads TGCGCCAGCAGCTACCCGGGACAGTCCCCTCACAATGAGCAGTTCTTC.

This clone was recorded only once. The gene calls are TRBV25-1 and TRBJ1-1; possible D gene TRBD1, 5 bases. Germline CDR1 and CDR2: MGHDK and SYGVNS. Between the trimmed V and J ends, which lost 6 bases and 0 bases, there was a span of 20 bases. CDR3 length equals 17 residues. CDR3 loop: CASRGGEGERMNTEAFF. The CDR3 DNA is TGTGCCAGCAGGGGGGGGGAGGGCGAGAGAATGAACACTGAAGCTTTCTTT.

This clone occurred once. The CDR3 nucleotides read TGTGCCAGCTCACGAGGGACTAGCGGGGGCACCGGGGAGCTGTTTTTT. Translating it yields CASSRGTSGGTGELFF. The chain links TRBV18 to TRBJ2-2, with 14 bases lining up with TRBD2. With V trimmed by 4 bases and J by 4 bases, 2 bases remained unmatched. The CDR3 covers 16 residues. Germline values: CDR1 KGHSH, CDR2 LQKENI.

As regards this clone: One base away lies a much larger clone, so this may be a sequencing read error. The CDR3: CASSVKTGANYGYTF. As DNA, the CDR3 is TGTGCCAGTAGTGTTAAGACAGGGGCCAACTATGGCTACACCTTC. The V and J genes are TRBV19 and TRBJ1-2, with 8 bases aligning to TRBD1. V gave up 5 bases and J gave up 2 bases; unmatched junction bases: 7. Germline values: CDR1 LNHDA, CDR2 SQIVND (reference sequence). This CDR3 spans 15 amino acids. The full variable domain, in which reference TRBV19 and TRBJ1-2 provide the parts outside the CDR3, is DGGITQSPKYLFRKEGQNVTLSCEQNLNHDAMYWYRQDPGQGLRLIYYSQIVNDFQKGDIAEGYSVSREKKESFPLTVTSAQKNPTAFYLCASSVKTGANYGYTFGSGTRLTVV.

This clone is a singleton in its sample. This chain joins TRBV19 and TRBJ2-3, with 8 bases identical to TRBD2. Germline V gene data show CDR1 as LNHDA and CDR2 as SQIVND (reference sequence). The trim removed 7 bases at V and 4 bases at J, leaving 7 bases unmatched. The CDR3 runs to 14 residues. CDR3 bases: TGTGCCAGTAACCCAAGGACTAGCTCAGATACGCAGTATTTT. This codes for CASNPRTSSDTQYF.

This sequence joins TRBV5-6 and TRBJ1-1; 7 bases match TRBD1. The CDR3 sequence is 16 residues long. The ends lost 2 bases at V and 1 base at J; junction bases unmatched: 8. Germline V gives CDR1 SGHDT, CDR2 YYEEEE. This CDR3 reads CASSFITGVGNTEAFF. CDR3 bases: TGTGCCAGCAGCTTTATTACAGGGGTGGGGAACACTGAAGCTTTCTTT.

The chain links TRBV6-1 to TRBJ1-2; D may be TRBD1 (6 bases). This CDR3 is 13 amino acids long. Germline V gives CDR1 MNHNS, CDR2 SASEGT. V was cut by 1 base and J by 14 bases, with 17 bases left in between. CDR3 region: CASSEGTARTGTF. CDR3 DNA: TGTGCCAGCAGTGAAGGGACAGCACGGACGGGTACCTTC.

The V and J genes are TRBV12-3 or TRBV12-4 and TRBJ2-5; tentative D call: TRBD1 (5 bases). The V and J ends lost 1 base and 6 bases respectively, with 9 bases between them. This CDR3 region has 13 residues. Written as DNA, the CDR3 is TGTGCCAGCAGTTTAGGGCAGGGAAAGACCCAGTACTTC. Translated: CASSLGQGKTQYF.

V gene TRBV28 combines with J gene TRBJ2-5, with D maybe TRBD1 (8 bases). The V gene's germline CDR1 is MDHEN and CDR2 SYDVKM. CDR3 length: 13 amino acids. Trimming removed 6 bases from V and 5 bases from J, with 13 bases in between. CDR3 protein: CASRPQGGETQYF. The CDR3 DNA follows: TGTGCCAGCAGACCACAGGGGGGGGAGACCCAGTACTTC.

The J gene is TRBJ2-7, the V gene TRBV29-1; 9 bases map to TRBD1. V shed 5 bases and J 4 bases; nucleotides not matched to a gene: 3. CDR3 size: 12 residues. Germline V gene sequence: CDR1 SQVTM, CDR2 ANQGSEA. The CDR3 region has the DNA TGCAGCGTTTCCGGGACAGGGTACGAGCAGTACTTC. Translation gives CSVSGTGYEQYF.

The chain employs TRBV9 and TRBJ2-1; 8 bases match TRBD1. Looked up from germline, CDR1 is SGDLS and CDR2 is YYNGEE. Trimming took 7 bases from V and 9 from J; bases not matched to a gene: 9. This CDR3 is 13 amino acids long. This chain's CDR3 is CASSIQGAGEQFF. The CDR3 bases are TGTGCCAGCTCCATCCAGGGGGCGGGTGAGCAGTTCTTC. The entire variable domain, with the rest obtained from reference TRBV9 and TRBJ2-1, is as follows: DSGVTQTPKHLITATGQRVTLRCSPRSGDLSVYWYQQSLDQGLQFLIQYYNGEERAKGNILERFSAQQFPDLHSELNLSSLELGDSALYFCASSIQGAGEQFFGPGTRLTVL.

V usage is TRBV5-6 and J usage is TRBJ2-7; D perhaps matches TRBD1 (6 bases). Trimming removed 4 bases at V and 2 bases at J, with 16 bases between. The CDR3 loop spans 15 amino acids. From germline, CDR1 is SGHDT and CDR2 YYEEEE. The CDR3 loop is CASSGLRGEPYEQYF. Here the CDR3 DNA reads TGTGCCAGCAGCGGGCTCAGGGGAGAACCCTACGAGCAGTACTTC.

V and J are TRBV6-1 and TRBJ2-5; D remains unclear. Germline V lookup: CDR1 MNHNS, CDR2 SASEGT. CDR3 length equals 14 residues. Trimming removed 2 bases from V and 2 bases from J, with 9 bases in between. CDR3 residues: CASSEWSGQETQYF. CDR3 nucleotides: TGTGCCAGCAGTGAATGGAGTGGTCAAGAGACCCAGTACTTC.

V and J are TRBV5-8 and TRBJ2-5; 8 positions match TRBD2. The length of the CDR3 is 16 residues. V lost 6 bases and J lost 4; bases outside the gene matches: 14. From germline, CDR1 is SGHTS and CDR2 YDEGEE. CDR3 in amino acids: CASTRGQRGFPETQYF. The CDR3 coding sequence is TGTGCCAGCACCCGGGGGCAGCGGGGGTTCCCAGAGACCCAGTACTTC.

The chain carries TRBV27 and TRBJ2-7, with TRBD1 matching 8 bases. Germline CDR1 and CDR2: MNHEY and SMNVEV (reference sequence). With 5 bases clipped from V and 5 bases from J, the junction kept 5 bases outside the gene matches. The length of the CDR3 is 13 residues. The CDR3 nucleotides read TGTGCCAGCAGTCTAAGGACAGGGAACGAGCAGTACTTC. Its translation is CASSLRTGNEQYF.

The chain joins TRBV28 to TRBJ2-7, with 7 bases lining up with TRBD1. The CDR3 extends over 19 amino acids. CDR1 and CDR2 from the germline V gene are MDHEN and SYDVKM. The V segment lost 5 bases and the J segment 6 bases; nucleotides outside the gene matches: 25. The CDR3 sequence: CASSNDRATGPKKRREQYF. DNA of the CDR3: TGTGCCAGCAGTAATGACAGGGCGACCGGGCCAAAAAAGAGACGCGAGCAGTACTTC.

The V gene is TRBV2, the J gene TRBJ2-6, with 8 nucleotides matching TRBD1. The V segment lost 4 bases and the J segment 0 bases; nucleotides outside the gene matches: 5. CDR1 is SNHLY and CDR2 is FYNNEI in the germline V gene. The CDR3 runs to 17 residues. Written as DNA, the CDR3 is TGTGCCAGCAGTGTGGACAGGGAGAGCTCTGGGGCCAACGTCCTGACTTTC. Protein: CASSVDRESSGANVLTF.

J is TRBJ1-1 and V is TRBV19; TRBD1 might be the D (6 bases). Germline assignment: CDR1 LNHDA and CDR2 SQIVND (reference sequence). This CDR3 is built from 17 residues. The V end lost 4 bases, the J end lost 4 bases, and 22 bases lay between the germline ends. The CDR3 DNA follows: TGTGCCAGTAGTAATCCTGACAGGCTCGAGATGGGCACTGAAGCTTTCTTT. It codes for CASSNPDRLEMGTEAFF.